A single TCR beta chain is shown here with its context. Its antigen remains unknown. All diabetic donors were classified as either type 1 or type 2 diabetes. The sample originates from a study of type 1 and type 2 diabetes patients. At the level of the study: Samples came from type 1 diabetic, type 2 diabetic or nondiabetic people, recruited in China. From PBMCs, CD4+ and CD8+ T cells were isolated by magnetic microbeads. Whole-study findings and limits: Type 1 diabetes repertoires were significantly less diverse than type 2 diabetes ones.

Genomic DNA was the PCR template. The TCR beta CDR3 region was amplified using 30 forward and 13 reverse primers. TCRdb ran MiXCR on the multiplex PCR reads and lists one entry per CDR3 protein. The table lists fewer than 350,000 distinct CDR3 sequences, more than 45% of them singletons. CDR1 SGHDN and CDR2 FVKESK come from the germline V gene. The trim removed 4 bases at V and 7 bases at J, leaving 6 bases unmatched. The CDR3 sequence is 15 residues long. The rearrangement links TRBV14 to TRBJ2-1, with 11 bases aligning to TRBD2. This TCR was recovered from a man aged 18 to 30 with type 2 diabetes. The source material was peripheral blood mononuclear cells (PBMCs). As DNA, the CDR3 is TGTGCCAGCAGCCCGACTAGCGGGATTGGTAATGAGCAGTTCTTC. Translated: CASSPTSGIGNEQFF. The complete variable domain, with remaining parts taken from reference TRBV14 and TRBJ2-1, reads EAGVTQFPSHSVIEKGQTVTLRCDPISGHDNLYWYRRVMGKEIKFLLHFVKESKQDESGMPNNRFLAERTGGTYSTLKVQPAELEDSGVYFCASSPTSGIGNEQFFGPGTRLTVL.